This TCR beta chain was recorded in a study of T cells in Graves' hyperthyroidism and ophthalmopathy. Study results and limitations: Most thyroid clonotypes expanded above 0.001 were also detected in blood. Using 13 V-J features, a model discriminated ophthalmopathy from stable hyperthyroidism.

A lack of ophthalmopathy progression within 18 months defined stable Graves' hyperthyroidism. Uncontrolled infection, other autoimmune disease, pregnancy or lactation excluded patients. This clonotype was recorded a few times. Its cognate antigen is unknown. Germline values: CDR1 GTSNPN, CDR2 SVGIG (reference sequence). The length of the CDR3 is 15 residues. V gave up 1 base and J gave up 5 bases; unmatched junction bases: 3. The TCR beta CDR3 regions underwent amplification using RNA transcripts as the source. HTBI primers were employed in a first-round RT-PCR of the TCR CDR3. Using its own MiXCR run on the multiplex PCR reads, TCRdb lists one record per CDR3 protein. In the table there are a few hundred thousand distinct CDR3 sequences, approximately 15% of which are singletons.

Sequences were obtained from blood. The sequence came from a woman between 18 and 30 years old with Graves' hyperthyroidism. The V and J genes are TRBV30 and TRBJ2-2, with 11 nucleotides matching TRBD2. The CDR3 protein is CAWSASGRWTGELFF. CDR3 sequence (DNA): TGTGCCTGGAGTGCTAGCGGGAGGTGGACCGGGGAGCTGTTTTTT.